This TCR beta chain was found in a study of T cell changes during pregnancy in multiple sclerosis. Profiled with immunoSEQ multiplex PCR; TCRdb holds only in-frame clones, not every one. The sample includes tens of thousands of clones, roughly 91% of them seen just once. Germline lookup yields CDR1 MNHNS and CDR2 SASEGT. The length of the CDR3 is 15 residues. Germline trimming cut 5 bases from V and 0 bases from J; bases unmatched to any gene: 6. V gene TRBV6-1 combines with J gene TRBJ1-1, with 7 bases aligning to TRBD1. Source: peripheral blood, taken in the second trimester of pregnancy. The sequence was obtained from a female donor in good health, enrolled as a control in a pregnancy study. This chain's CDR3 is CASSSRQGLNTEAFF. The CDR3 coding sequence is TGTGCCAGCAGTTCGCGACAGGGCCTGAACACTGAAGCTTTCTTT.